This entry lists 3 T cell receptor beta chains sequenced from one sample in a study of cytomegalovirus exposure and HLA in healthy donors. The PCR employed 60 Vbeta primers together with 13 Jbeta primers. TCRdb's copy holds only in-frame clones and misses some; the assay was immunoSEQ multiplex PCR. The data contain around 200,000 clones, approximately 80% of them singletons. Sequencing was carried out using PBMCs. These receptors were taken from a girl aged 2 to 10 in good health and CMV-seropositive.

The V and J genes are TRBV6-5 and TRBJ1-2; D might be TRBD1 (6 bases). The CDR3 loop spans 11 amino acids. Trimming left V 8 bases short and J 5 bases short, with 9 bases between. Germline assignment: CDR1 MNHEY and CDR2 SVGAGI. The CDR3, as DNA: TGTGCCAGCCGGCAGGGGTATGGCTACACCTTC. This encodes CASRQGYGYTF.

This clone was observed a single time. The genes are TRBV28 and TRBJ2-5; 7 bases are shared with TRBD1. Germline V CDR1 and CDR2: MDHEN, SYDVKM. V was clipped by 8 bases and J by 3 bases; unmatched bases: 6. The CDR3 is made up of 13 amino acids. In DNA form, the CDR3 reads TGTGCCAGCGCGGACAGGTTGAAAGAGACCCAGTACTTC. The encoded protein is CASADRLKETQYF.

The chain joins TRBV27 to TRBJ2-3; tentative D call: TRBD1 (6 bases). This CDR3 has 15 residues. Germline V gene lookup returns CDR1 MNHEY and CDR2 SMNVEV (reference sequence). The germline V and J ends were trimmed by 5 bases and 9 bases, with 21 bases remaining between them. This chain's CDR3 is CASSLTGRMRGTQYF. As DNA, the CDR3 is TGTGCCAGCAGTCTGACAGGACGGATGAGGGGGACGCAGTATTTT.